This TCR beta chain was captured in a study of T cells after yellow fever vaccination. Whole-study findings and limits: Only a minor proportion of clonotypes was detected across both CD4 and CD8 compartments. The secondary response showed a weaker magnitude and a faster peak, day 5 versus 15.

With respect to this clonotype: Its antigen is as yet unknown.

The V gene's germline CDR1 is MDHEN and CDR2 SYDVKM. V lost 6 bases to trimming and J lost 1 base; unmatched junction nucleotides: 4. This CDR3 region has 14 residues. As TCR cDNA was made by 5'RACE template switching, a universal primer site and UMIs were added. TCRdb fed the 5' RACE reads into MiXCR, producing one record per CDR3 protein. The table has fewer than 650,000 distinct CDR3 sequences, 21% seen once. The sequencing here drew on PBMCs, taken about 20 days after the first yellow fever vaccination. The receptor's source is a man aged 18 to 30 who received the YFV17D yellow fever vaccine. The chain recombines TRBV28 with TRBJ2-5, with TRBD2 matching over 8 bases. For the CDR3, the DNA is TGTGCCAGCAGGGACCGGGGGGGCCAAGAGACCCAGTACTTC. Translating gives CASRDRGGQETQYF.